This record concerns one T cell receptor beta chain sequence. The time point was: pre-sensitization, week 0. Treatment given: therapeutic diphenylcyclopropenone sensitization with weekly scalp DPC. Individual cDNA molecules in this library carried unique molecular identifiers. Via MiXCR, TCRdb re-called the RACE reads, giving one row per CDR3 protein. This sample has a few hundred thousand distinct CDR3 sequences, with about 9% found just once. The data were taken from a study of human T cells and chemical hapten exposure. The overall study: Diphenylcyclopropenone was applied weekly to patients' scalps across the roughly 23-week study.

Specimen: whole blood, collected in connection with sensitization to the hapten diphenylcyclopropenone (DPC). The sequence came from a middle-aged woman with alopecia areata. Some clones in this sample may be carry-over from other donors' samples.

The CDR3 DNA sequence: TGTGCCGGCGGGGCTTCGAGCTCCTACAATGAGCAGTTCTTC. It translates to CAGGASSSYNEQFF. The chain is built from TRBV30 and TRBJ2-1, with D perhaps TRBD2 (6 bases). The CDR3 is 14 residues long. Germline V gene sequence: CDR1 GTSNPN, CDR2 SVGIG (reference sequence). V lost 8 bases to trimming and J lost 0 bases, with 14 bases between them.